Listed below are T cell receptor beta chains from one sample, sequenced in a study of T and B cells in COVID-19 patients. One entry per CDR3 protein results from TCRdb running MiXCR on the multiplex PCR reads. The sample holds more than 7,000 distinct CDR3 sequences, 35% to 45% seen once. Sequencing was done on a sample of blood. All receptors come from a human donor who had recovered from COVID-19. Both conserved end residues are part of each CDR3. The D gene is left open where the match is weak. Where a row states a size, it is once, few, many or the class of an expanded clone; other rows omit it.

>TRBJ2-7|NA|few|TRBV27
TGTGCCAGCACCCCCACTGACGGGTCCTACGAGCAGTACTTC
CASTPTDGSYEQYF
>TRBJ2-6|NA|once|TRBV6-4
TGTGCCAGCAGTGACACGAGTAGCTCTGGGGCCAACGTCCTGACTTTC
CASSDTSSSGANVLTF
>TRBJ2-7|NA|NA|TRBV27
TGTGCCAGCAGTCTCCAGGCCATAGGGCTTTCGACCTACGAGCAGTACTTC
CASSLQAIGLSTYEQYF
>TRBJ2-3|NA|NA|TRBV6-1
TGTGCCAGCAGGCCGACTGTCTCCCTAACCACAGATACGCAGTATTTT
CASRPTVSLTTDTQYF
>TRBJ1-1|NA|few|TRBV11-3
TGTGCCAGCAGCTTAGTTCTGGGACATAACACTGAAGCTTTCTTT
CASSLVLGHNTEAFF
>TRBJ2-1|NA|medium-sized|TRBV19
TGTGCCAGTAGTATAGATCAGGATGAGCAGTTCTTC
CASSIDQDEQFF
>TRBJ2-3|NA|NA|TRBV7-2
TGTGCCAGCAGCTTAAGTTGGGCGAGCACAGATACGCAGTATTTT
CASSLSWASTDTQYF
>TRBJ2-1|TRBD2|NA|TRBV5-4
TGTGCCAGCAGCTTTGGACTAGCGGGGACCTACAATGAGCAGTTCTTC
CASSFGLAGTYNEQFF
>TRBJ2-7|NA|NA|TRBV6-5
TGTGCCACGCGGGAAAGCTCCTACGAGCAGTACTTC
CATRESSYEQYF
>TRBJ1-2|NA|NA|TRBV30
TGTGCCCGACGGACTGATGCTAACTATGGCTACACCTTC
CARRTDANYGYTF
>TRBJ1-1|NA|once|TRBV5-5
TGTGCCAGCAGCTTGGAAGGATGGTGGAACACTGAAGCTTTCTTT
CASSLEGWWNTEAFF
>TRBJ2-1|TRBD1|medium-sized|TRBV19
TGTGCCAGTAGTACGGGGACGGACAGGTACAATGAGCAGTTCTTC
CASSTGTDRYNEQFF
>TRBJ1-4|NA|NA|TRBV5-1
TGCGCCAGCAGCTTGGAGGACAGAGTCAATGAAAAACTGTTTTTT
CASSLEDRVNEKLFF
>TRBJ2-5|NA|NA|TRBV5-6
TGTGCCAGCAGTCACAGGGACGGGGAGACCCAGTACTTC
CASSHRDGETQYF
>TRBJ2-1|TRBD2|NA|TRBV19
TGTGCCAGTAGTATAGGGAGCGGGGGGGCCTCCTACAATGTGCAGTTCTTC
CASSIGSGGASYNVQFF
>TRBJ1-4|TRBD1|few|TRBV27
TGTGCCAGCAGGCCCAGGGGGGTAGAAAAACTGTTTTTT
CASRPRGVEKLFF
>TRBJ1-1|NA|NA|TRBV11-3
TGTGCCAGCAGCTTAGTAGCGAACACTGAAGCTTTCTTT
CASSLVANTEAFF
>TRBJ1-1|NA|NA|TRBV27
TGTGCCAGTGGGAGGGCAGGGCCGAACACTGAAGCTTTCTTT
CASGRAGPNTEAFF
>TRBJ2-5|NA|NA|TRBV6-2/TRBV6-3
TGTGCCAGCAGGGGAAGGGTGTGGTACTTC
CASRGRVWYF
>TRBJ1-4|NA|NA|TRBV30
TGTGCCTGGGGGGAGGGGACGGCTAATGAAAAACTGTTTTTT
CAWGEGTANEKLFF
>TRBJ2-3|NA|NA|TRBV6-5
TGTGCCAGCACGGGACAAGCTTCAGATACGCAGTATTTT
CASTGQASDTQYF
>TRBJ2-5|NA|NA|TRBV5-4
TGTGCCAGCAGCTCGGCCGGTCGGGAGACCCAGTACTTC
CASSSAGRETQYF
>TRBJ2-7|NA|NA|TRBV5-5
TGTGCCAGCAGCTTGGAGGGGAAGCCCTACGAGCAGTACTTC
CASSLEGKPYEQYF
>TRBJ1-2|NA|few|TRBV6-5
TGTGCCAGCAGTTACTCCCCAGGGTCCAACTATGGCTACACCTTC
CASSYSPGSNYGYTF
>TRBJ2-4|NA|few|TRBV7-2
TGTGCCAGCAGGGTCGCAGGGGCCAAAAACATTCAGTACTTC
CASRVAGAKNIQYF
>TRBJ2-3|NA|NA|TRBV6-1
TGTGCCAGCAGTCCTCTATGGGGGAGCACAGATACGCAGTATTTT
CASSPLWGSTDTQYF
>TRBJ2-7|NA|medium-sized|TRBV29-1
TGCAGCGTGGGGGGGGCTTACGAGCAGTACTTC
CSVGGAYEQYF
>TRBJ1-2|NA|NA|TRBV11-1
TGTGCCAGCAGCCTCCGACAGGCCGCGGGGGTCGATGGCTACACCTTC
CASSLRQAAGVDGYTF
>TRBJ1-2|NA|NA|TRBV5-6
TGTGCCAGCAGCCCTCAGGGCGGTGGCTATGGCTACACCTTC
CASSPQGGGYGYTF
>TRBJ1-2|NA|NA|TRBV12-3/TRBV12-4
TGTGCCAGCAGTTACCGGGACACTACCCTTGAATATGGCTACACCTTC
CASSYRDTTLEYGYTF
>TRBJ2-4|NA|NA|TRBV6-1
TGTGCCAGCAGTCTAGACTCAACTGGAGCCAAAAACATTCAGTACTTC
CASSLDSTGAKNIQYF
>TRBJ2-2|NA|medium-sized|TRBV19
TGTGCCAGTAGTATAAGGGGCCCCGGGGAGCTGTTTTTT
CASSIRGPGELFF
>TRBJ2-3|NA|few|TRBV5-5
TGTGCCAGCTTGGAGAACACAGATACGCAGTATTTT
CASLENTDTQYF
>TRBJ2-3|NA|medium-sized|TRBV19
TGTGCCAGTAGTCGGGCAGGACAACGCTCGGATACGCAGTATTTT
CASSRAGQRSDTQYF
>TRBJ2-2|TRBD1|NA|TRBV6-5
TGTGCCAGCAGTTACGTGACAGGGGGACCCGGGGAGCTGTTTTTT
CASSYVTGGPGELFF
>TRBJ2-7|TRBD1|few|TRBV10-3
TGTGCCTCTTGGACAGGGGACGACCACGAGCAGTACTTC
CASWTGDDHEQYF
>TRBJ2-1|TRBD2|NA|TRBV5-4
TGTGCCAGCAGGACTAGCGGAAACAATGAGCAGTTCTTC
CASRTSGNNEQFF
>TRBJ2-2|NA|few|TRBV6-2/TRBV6-3
TGTGCCAGCAGCACGAACACCGGGGAGCTGTTTTTT
CASSTNTGELFF
>TRBJ2-1|NA|NA|TRBV18
TGTGCCAGCTCATCCGACACCTCCTACAATGAGCAGTTCTTC
CASSSDTSYNEQFF
>TRBJ2-2|TRBD1|NA|TRBV10-3
TGTGCCGCGCAAACAGGGGCGAACACCGGGGAGCTGTTTTTT
CAAQTGANTGELFF
>TRBJ2-5|NA|few|TRBV15
TGTGCCACCAGCAGAGCGGGGGGCCAGCAAGAGACCCAGTACTTC
CATSRAGGQQETQYF
>TRBJ2-2|NA|medium-sized|TRBV19
TGTGCCAGTAGTACGGGGTACGGGGAGCTGTTTTTT
CASSTGYGELFF
>TRBJ2-2|TRBD1|NA|TRBV5-6
TGCGCCAGCAGCTCAAGGGGGGACAGGGCGTTCACCGGGGAGCTGTTTTTT
CASSSRGDRAFTGELFF
>TRBJ1-1|NA|NA|TRBV5-5
TGTGACAGCAGCTTGAAGGGGGGCACGAACACTGAAGCTTTCTTT
CDSSLKGGTNTEAFF
>TRBJ2-3|TRBD2|NA|TRBV27
TGTGCCAGCCTTAGCGGGGGGGCCGGGGATACGCAGTATTTT
CASLSGGAGDTQYF
>TRBJ1-1|TRBD1|NA|TRBV11-3
TGTGCCAGCAGCTTCGACAGGGGGAACACTGAAGCTTTCTTT
CASSFDRGNTEAFF
>TRBJ2-3|NA|medium-sized|TRBV19
TGTGCCAGTAGTATAAGTGGTGGCGGGGGCACAGATACGCAGTATTTT
CASSISGGGGTDTQYF
>TRBJ2-5|TRBD1|NA|TRBV11-2
TGTGCCAGCAGCCAAGGACAGGTCTGGGGAGAGACCCAGTACTTC
CASSQGQVWGETQYF
>TRBJ1-2|TRBD1|NA|TRBV5-6
TGTGCCAGCAGCTCGGACAGGAGCTATGGCTACACCTTC
CASSSDRSYGYTF